The present T cell receptor (beta chain) was sequenced within a study of metastatic and nonmetastatic thyroid tumors. Whole-study context: Repertoires from malignant and benign thyroid patients were compared across blood and tumor or nodule tissue.

The entire patient cohort was treatment-naive prior to thyroid surgery. V gave up 5 bases and J gave up 5 bases, with 15 bases separating them. This CDR3 region has 13 residues. The germline CDR1 and CDR2 sequences are DFQATT and SNEGSKA (reference sequence). TCRdb called clones again from the PCR reads with MiXCR. The table records some 30,000 clones, approximately 10% of them present only once. The TCR originated in a female donor with papillary thyroid cancer or a benign thyroid nodule (not recorded which). Some clones in this sample may be carry-over from other donors' samples. The specimen was blood. The chain links TRBV20-1 to TRBJ2-5; TRBD2 is a possible D gene (6 bases). The CDR3 bases are TGCAGTGCTGAACCGGGAGCTAAGGAGACCCAGTACTTC. It specifies CSAEPGAKETQYF.